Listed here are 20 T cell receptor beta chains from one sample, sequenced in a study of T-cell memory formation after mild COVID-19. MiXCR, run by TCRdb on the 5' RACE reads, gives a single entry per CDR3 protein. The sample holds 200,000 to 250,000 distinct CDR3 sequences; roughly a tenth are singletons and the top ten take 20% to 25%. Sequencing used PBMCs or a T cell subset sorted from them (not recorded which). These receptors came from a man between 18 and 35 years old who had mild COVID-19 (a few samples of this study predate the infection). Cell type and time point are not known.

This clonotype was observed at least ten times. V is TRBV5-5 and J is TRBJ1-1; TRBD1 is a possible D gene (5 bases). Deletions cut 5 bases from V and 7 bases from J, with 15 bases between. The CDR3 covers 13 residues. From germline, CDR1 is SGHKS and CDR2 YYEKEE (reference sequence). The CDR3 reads CASRTLRDGEAFF. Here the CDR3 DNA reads TGTGCCAGCAGGACCCTCCGGGACGGTGAAGCTTTCTTT.

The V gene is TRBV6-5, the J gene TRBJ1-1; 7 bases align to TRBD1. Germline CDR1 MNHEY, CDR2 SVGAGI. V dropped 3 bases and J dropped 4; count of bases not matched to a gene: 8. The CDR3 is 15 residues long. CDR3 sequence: CASSYGEGALTEAFF. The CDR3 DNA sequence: TGTGCCAGCAGTTATGGGGAGGGGGCGCTCACTGAAGCTTTCTTT.

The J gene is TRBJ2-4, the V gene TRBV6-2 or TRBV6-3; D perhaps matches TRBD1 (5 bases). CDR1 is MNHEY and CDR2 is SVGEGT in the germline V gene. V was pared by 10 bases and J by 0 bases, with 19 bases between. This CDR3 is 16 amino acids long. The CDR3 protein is CATLAEGVLAKNIQYF. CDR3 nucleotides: TGTGCCACCCTTGCAGAAGGGGTCCTAGCCAAAAACATTCAGTACTTC.

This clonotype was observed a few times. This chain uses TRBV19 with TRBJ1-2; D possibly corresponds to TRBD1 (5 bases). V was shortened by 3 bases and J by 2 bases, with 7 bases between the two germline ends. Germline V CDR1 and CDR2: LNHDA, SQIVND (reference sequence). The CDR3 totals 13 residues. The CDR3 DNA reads TGTGCCAGTAGTATCTGGGGCAACTATGGCTACACCTTC. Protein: CASSIWGNYGYTF.

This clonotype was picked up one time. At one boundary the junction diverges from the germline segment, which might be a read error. The CDR3 DNA follows: TGTGACAGCAGTTTGACAGCCAGCACAGATACGCAGTATTTT. Amino acids: CDSSLTASTDTQYF. The chain carries TRBV12-3 or TRBV12-4 and TRBJ2-3; perhaps TRBD1 as D (5 bases). This CDR3 comprises 14 residues.

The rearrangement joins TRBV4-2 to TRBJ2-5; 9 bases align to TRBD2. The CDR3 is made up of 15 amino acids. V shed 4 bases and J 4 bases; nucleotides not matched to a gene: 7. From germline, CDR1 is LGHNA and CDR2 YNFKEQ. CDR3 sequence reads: CASSPPGLAPETQYF. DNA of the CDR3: TGTGCCAGCAGCCCGCCGGGACTAGCCCCAGAGACCCAGTACTTC.

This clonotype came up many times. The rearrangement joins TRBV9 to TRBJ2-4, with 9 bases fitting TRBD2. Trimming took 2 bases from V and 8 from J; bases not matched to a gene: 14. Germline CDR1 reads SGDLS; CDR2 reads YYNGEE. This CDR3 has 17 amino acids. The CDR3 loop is CASSVQPAGGPRDIQYF. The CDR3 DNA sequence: TGTGCCAGCAGCGTCCAACCGGCGGGGGGGCCGAGGGACATTCAGTACTTC.

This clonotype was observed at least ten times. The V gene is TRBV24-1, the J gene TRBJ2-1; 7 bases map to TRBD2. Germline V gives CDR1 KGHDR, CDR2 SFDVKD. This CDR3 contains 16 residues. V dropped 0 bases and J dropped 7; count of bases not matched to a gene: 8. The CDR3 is CATSDLLAGGINEQFF. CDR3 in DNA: TGTGCCACCAGTGATTTGCTGGCCGGGGGGATTAATGAGCAGTTCTTC.

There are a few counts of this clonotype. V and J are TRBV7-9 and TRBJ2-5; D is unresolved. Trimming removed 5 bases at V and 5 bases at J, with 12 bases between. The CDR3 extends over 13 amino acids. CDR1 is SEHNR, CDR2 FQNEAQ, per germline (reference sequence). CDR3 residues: CASSPIPQETQYF. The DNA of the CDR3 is TGTGCCAGCAGCCCCATCCCTCAGGAGACCCAGTACTTC.

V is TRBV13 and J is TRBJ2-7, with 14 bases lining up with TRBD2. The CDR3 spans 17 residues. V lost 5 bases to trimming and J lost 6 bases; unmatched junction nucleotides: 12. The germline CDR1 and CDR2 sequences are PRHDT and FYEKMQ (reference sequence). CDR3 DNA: TGTGCCAGCAGCCCATCGGGACTAGCGGGGGCGCGGCCCGAGCAGTACGTC. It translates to CASSPSGLAGARPEQYV.

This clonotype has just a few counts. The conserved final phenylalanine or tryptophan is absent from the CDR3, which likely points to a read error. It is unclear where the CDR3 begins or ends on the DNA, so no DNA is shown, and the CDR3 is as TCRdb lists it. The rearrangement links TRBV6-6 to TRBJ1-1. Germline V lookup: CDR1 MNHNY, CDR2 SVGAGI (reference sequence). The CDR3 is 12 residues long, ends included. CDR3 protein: CASGPIWRQGFT.

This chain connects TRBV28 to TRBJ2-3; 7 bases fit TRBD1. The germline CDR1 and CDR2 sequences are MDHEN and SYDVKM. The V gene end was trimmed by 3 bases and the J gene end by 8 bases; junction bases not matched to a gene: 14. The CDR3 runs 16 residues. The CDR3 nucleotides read TGTGCCAGCAGTTTTCTCCTCAGACAGGGACGGCCTACGCAGTATTTT. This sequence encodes CASSFLLRQGRPTQYF. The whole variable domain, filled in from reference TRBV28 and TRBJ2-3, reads DVKVTQSSRYLVKRTGEKVFLECVQDMDHENMFWYRQDPGLGLRLIYFSYDVKMKEKGDIPEGYSVSREKKERFSLILESASTNQTSMYLCASSFLLRQGRPTQYFGPGTRLTVL.

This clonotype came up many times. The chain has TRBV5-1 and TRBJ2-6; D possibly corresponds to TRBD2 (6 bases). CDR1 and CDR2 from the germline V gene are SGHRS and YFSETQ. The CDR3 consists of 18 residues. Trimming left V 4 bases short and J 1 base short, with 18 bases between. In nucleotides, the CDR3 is TGCGCCAGCAGCGCGGGACGGGGCCCAACATCTGGGGCCAACGTCCTGACTTTC. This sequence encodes CASSAGRGPTSGANVLTF.

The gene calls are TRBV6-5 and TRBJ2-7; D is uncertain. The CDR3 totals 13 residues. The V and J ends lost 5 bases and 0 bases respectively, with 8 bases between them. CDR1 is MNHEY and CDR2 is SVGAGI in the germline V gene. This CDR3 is CASSRTHSYEQYV. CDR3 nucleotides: TGTGCCAGCAGTCGGACCCACTCCTACGAGCAGTACGTC.

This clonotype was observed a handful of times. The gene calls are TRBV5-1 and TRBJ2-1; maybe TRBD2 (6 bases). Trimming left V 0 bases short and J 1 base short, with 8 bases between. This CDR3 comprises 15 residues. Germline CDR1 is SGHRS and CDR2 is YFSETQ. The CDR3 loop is CASSLAAGSYNEQFF. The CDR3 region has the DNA TGCGCCAGCAGCTTGGCGGCGGGGTCCTACAATGAGCAGTTCTTC.

The CDR3 region is CASSQAQLGPYEQYV. In DNA form, the CDR3 reads TGCGCCAGCAGCCAAGCGCAACTGGGCCCCTACGAGCAGTACGTC. The chain couples TRBV4-1 to TRBJ2-7; D not resolved. This CDR3 is built from 15 residues. Germline lookup yields CDR1 MGHRA and CDR2 YSYEKL. V was clipped by 1 base and J by 2 bases, with 12 bases between them.

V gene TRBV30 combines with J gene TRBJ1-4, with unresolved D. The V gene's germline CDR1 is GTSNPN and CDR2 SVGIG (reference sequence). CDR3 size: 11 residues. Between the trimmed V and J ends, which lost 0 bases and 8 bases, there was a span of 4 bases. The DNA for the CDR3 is TGTGCCTGGAGTGTAGGGGAAAAACTGTTTTTT. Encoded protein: CAWSVGEKLFF.

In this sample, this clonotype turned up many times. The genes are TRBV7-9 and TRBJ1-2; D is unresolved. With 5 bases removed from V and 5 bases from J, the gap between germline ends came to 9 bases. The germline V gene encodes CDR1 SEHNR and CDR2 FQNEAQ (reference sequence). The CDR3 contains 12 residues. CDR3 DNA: TGTGCCAGCAGCGAACAAGTTTATGGCTACACCTTC. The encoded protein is CASSEQVYGYTF.

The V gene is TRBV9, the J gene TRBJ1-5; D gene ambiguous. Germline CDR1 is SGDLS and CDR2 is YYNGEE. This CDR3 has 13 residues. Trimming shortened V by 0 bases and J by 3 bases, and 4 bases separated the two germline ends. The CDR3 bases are TGTGCCAGCAGCGTAGCTACCAATCAGCCCCAGCATTTT. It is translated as CASSVATNQPQHF.

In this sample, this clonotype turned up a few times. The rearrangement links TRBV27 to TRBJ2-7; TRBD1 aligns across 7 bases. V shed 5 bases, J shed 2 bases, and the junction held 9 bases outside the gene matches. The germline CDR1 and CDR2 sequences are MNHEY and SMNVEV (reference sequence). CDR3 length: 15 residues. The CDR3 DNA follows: TGTGCCAGCAGTATACATGGGACAGCAACCTACGAGCAGTACTTC. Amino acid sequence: CASSIHGTATYEQYF.